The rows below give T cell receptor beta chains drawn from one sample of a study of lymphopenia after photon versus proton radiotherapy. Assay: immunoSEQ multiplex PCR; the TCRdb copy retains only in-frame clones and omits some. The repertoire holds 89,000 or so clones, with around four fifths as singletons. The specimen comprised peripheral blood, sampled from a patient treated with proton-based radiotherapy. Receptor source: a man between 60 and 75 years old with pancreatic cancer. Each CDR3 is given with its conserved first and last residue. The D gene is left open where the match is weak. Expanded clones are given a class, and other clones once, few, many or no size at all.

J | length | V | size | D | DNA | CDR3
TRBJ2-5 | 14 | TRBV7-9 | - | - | TGTGCCAGCAGACCCGGGGCGCTACCAGAGACCCAGTACTTC | CASRPGALPETQYF
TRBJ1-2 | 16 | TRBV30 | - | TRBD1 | TGTGCCTGGAGTCGGGACAGAGTAGCGAGTGACTATGGCTACACCTTC | CAWSRDRVASDYGYTF
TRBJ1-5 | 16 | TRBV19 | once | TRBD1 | TGTGCCAGTAGTATTCGACAGGGGGCGCGCAATCAGCCCCAGCATTTT | CASSIRQGARNQPQHF
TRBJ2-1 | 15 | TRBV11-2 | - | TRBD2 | TGTGCCAGCAGCTTGTGGGGGGGATTGAACAATGAGCAGTTCTTC | CASSLWGGLNNEQFF
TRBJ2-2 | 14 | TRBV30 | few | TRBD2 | TGTGCCTGGACACTAGCGGGTGACACCGGGGAGCTGTTTTTT | CAWTLAGDTGELFF
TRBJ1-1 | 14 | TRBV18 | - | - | TGTGCCAGCTCAGAAACAGGGCTTGGGACTGAAGCTTTCTTT | CASSETGLGTEAFF
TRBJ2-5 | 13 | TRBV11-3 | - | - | TGTGCCAGCAGCCGACAGATTCAAGAGACCCAGTACTTC | CASSRQIQETQYF
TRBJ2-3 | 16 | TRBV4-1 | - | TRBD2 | TGCGCCAGCAGCGTGCGACTAGCGGATAGCACAGATACGCAGTATTTT | CASSVRLADSTDTQYF
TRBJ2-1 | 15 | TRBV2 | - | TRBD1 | TGTGCCAGCAGTGAAGACAGGGGGAACTACAATGAGCAGTTCTTC | CASSEDRGNYNEQFF
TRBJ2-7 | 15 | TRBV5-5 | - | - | TGTGCCAGCCTACGGACGGTAGCGAGCTCCTACGAGCAGTACTTC | CASLRTVASSYEQYF
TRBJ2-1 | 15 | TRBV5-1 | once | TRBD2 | TGCGCCAGCAGCTTGAGGACTAGCGGGAACAATGAGCAGTTCTTC | CASSLRTSGNNEQFF
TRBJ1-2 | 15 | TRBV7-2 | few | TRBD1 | TGTGCCAGCAGCTTAGAACGGCAGGGGGCATCTGGCTACACCTTC | CASSLERQGASGYTF
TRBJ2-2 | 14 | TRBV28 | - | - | TGTGCCAGCAGTTTCTTTGGCAACACCGGGGAGCTGTTTTTT | CASSFFGNTGELFF
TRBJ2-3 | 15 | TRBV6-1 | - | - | TGTGCCAGCACTACCGGCCACTCCAGCACAGATACGCAGTATTTT | CASTTGHSSTDTQYF
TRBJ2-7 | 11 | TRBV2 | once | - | TGTGCCAGCAGTGAGGCTAGGAGGGAGTACTTC | CASSEARREYF
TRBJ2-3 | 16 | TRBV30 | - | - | TGTGCCTGGAGTGAGGGTACGCGCCAAATCACAGATACGCAGTATTTT | CAWSEGTRQITDTQYF
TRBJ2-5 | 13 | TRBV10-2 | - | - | TGCGCCAGCAGTGAGACGTTCCTTGAGACCCAGTACTTC | CASSETFLETQYF
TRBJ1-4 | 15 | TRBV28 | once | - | TGTGCCAGCGGGGGCCCCCTCCCCGGCGGTGAAAAACTGTTTTTT | CASGGPLPGGEKLFF
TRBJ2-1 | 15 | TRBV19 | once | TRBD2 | TGTGCCAGTAGTCCGAGCGGGATCCCACCAAATGAGCAGTTCTTC | CASSPSGIPPNEQFF
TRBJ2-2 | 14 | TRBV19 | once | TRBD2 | TGTGCCAGTAGTTTCAGGACTAGCCACGGGGAGCTGTTTTTT | CASSFRTSHGELFF
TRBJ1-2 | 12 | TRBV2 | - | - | TGTGCCAGCAGCCAAACCAGTGGCGCCTACACCTTC | CASSQTSGAYTF
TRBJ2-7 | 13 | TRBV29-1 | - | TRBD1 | TGCAGCGTTGAGAACACCCGGGACAGTAAGCAGTACTTC | CSVENTRDSKQYF
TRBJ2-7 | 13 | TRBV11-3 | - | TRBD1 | TGTGCCAGCGTCGAACAGGGGGCCGGCGAGCAGTACTTC | CASVEQGAGEQYF
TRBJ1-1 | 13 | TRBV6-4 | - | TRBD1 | TGTGCCAGCTCTCGAGACAGGGCCTCCGAAGCTTTCTTT | CASSRDRASEAFF
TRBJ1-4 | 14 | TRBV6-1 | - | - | TGTGCCAGCAGTGCAGGGACCCTCCTTGAAAAACTGTTTTTT | CASSAGTLLEKLFF
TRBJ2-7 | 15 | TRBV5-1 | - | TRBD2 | TGCGCCAGCAGCTTGGGGACTAGCGACGCCTACGAGCAGTACTTC | CASSLGTSDAYEQYF
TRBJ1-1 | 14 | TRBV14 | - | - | TGTGCCAGCAGCACCCTCGGGGGGGGAACTGAAGCTTTCTTT | CASSTLGGGTEAFF
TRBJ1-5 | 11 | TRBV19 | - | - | TGTGCCAGTAGTACCCGCGGTCCCCAGCATTTT | CASSTRGPQHF
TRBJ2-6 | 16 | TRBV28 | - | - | TGTGCCAGCAGAGAGGCCGTGGGGGCTGGGGCCAACGTCCTGACTTTC | CASREAVGAGANVLTF
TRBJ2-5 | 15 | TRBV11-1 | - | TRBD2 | TGTGCCAGCAGCTTACCGGGACTAGGGGTAGAGACCCAGTACTTC | CASSLPGLGVETQYF
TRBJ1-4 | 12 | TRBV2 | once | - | TGTGCCAGCAGTGAAAAGAGAGAAAAACTGTTTTTT | CASSEKREKLFF
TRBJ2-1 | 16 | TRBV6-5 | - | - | TGTGCCAGCAGTTACTCGACAGCGGACGGCCCCAATGAGCAGTTCTTC | CASSYSTADGPNEQFF
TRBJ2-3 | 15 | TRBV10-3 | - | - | TGTGCCATCAGTGTTGGGACTCATAGCACAGATACGCAGTATTTT | CAISVGTHSTDTQYF
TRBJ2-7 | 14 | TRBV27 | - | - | TGTGCCAGCAGTACCCGAAAGAAGGGGTACGAGCAGTACTTC | CASSTRKKGYEQYF
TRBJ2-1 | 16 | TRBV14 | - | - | TGTGCCAGCAGCCCAGAGGGACCCTACCCGCGCAATGAGCAGTTCTTC | CASSPEGPYPRNEQFF
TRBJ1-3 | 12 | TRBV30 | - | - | TGTGCCTCCTCATTCTCTGGAAACACCATATATTTT | CASSFSGNTIYF
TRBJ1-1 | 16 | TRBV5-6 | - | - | TGTGCCAGCAGCCCAGAGGTCGGCAGGAAGAACACTGAAGCTTTCTTT | CASSPEVGRKNTEAFF
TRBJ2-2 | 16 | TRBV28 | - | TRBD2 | TGTGCCAGCAGTTTATGGGCGGGAGTGGGCACCGGGGAGCTGTTTTTT | CASSLWAGVGTGELFF
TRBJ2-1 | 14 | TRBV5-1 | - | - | TGCGCCAGCAGCTTGTTGTCAGGGCGCAATGAGCAGTTCTTC | CASSLLSGRNEQFF
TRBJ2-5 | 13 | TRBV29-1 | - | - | TGCAGCGCGCGGTCCGGGGGGCGGGAGACCCAGTACTTC | CSARSGGRETQYF
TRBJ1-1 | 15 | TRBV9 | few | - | TGTGCCAGCAGCCATACTTCCGGGCTGGGCACTGAAGCTTTCTTT | CASSHTSGLGTEAFF
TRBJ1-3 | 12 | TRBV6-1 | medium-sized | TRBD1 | TGTGCCAGCAGTGTTTTCCGGGACAGCGTGGATTTT | CASSVFRDSVDF
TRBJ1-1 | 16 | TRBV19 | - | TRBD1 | TGTGCCAGTAGCAAAGGGAAGGGGGCTGGCGGCACTGAAGCTTTCTTT | CASSKGKGAGGTEAFF